This T cell receptor (beta chain) was recorded in a study of blood T cell repertoires in COVID-19. Overall study: COVID-19 samples collected from the United States, Italy and Spain covered acute and convalescent phases.

Germline V gene lookup returns CDR1 SGDLS and CDR2 YYNGEE. This CDR3 has 16 amino acids. V was cut by 1 base and J by 3 bases, with 16 bases left in between. The cohort comprised adults aged roughly 18 to 100 years residing in about two dozen US areas. Method: immunoSEQ multiplex PCR; TCRdb's copy keeps in-frame clones and lacks some. The sample consists of about 250,000 clones, 70% to 90% of them appearing once. Sequencing used PBMCs or T cells enriched from blood (not recorded which). The sequence derives from a woman between 45 and 65 years old with acute COVID-19. The chain has TRBV9 and TRBJ1-1, with no clear D. The CDR3 here is CASSVSAGMEDTEAFF. The CDR3 DNA sequence: TGTGCCAGCAGCGTAAGTGCGGGGATGGAAGACACTGAAGCTTTCTTT.